The 8 T cell receptor beta chains reported below all come from one sample, sequenced in a study of cytomegalovirus exposure and HLA in healthy donors. In the PCR, 60 Vbeta and 13 Jbeta primers were used. Profiled with immunoSEQ multiplex PCR; TCRdb holds only in-frame clones, not every one. The sample records over 150,000 clones, 70% to 85% being singletons. The sequenced sample was PBMCs. Receptors originate from a man aged 25-45 years in good health and CMV-seropositive.

The J gene is TRBJ2-7, the V gene TRBV15; D not resolved. Germline V CDR1 and CDR2: LNHNV, YYDKDF (reference sequence). The CDR3 spans 13 residues. The V end was cut by 0 bases, the J end by 4 bases, with 7 bases between. For the CDR3, the DNA is TGTGCCACCAGCAGAGAGGGCAGATACGAGCAGTACTTC. It yields the protein CATSREGRYEQYF.

This chain links TRBV5-6 with TRBJ2-4; D is uncertain. V was pared by 2 bases and J by 0 bases, with 12 bases between. The CDR3 has 16 amino acids. From germline, CDR1 is SGHDT and CDR2 YYEEEE. CDR3 bases: TGTGCCAGCAGCTTTTGGGCCTTGCAAGCCAAAAACATTCAGTACTTC. As protein: CASSFWALQAKNIQYF.

This clone was counted a single time. The chain couples TRBV28 to TRBJ2-7; 8 positions agree with TRBD1. The V segment lost 6 bases and the J segment 6 bases; nucleotides outside the gene matches: 10. The CDR3 has 14 amino acids. Germline V gene lookup returns CDR1 MDHEN and CDR2 SYDVKM. The CDR3: CASSVDRVYGEQYF. The CDR3 DNA reads as TGTGCCAGCAGCGTGGACAGGGTCTATGGCGAGCAGTACTTC.

The rearrangement uses TRBV25-1 and TRBJ2-7, with no clear D. The CDR3 is made up of 13 amino acids. Germline V gives CDR1 MGHDK, CDR2 SYGVNS. V shed 4 bases and J shed 1 base, with 8 bases lying between them. The CDR3 DNA reads TGTGCCAGCAGTGTGGTCGGGTCCTACGAGCAGTACTTC. This gives the protein CASSVVGSYEQYF.

This clone was observed a handful of times. V is TRBV4-1 and J is TRBJ1-4; D perhaps matches TRBD1 (5 bases). The germline gives CDR1 MGHRA, CDR2 YSYEKL. CDR3 length: 15 residues. The ends were cut back, 0 bases at V and 7 bases at J, with 12 bases in the middle. The DNA of the CDR3 is TGCGCCAGCAGCCAAGAACGTGGGGCAACTGAAAAACTGTTTTTT. Translating it yields CASSQERGATEKLFF.

Remarks on this clone: Distinct nucleotide sequences in the sample also encode this CDR3. The genes are TRBV5-1 and TRBJ1-1; D unclear. This CDR3 region has 13 residues. V shed 0 bases and J shed 5 bases, with 8 bases lying between them. Germline loops: CDR1 SGHRS, CDR2 YFSETQ. This chain's CDR3 is CASSLDSGTEAFF. As DNA, the CDR3 is TGCGCCAGCAGCTTGGATTCGGGGACTGAAGCTTTCTTT.

This rearrangement joins TRBV10-2 to TRBJ2-7; 11 positions agree with TRBD2. This CDR3 comprises 16 residues. Germline V lookup: CDR1 WSHSY, CDR2 SAAADI. Losses at the gene ends were 0 bases for V and 3 bases for J; bases not matched to a gene: 4. The CDR3 nucleotides are TGCGCCAGCAGTGAGTCAGGACTAGCGGGCCTCTACGAGCAGTACTTC. Translation gives CASSESGLAGLYEQYF.

This chain joins TRBV15 and TRBJ2-7; D possibly corresponds to TRBD1 (6 bases). The CDR3 extends over 15 amino acids. Trimming took 1 base from V and 2 from J, leaving 12 bases between them. Germline CDR1 and CDR2: LNHNV and YYDKDF (reference sequence). For the CDR3, the DNA is TGTGCCACCAGCAGAGGCCGGACAGTGCCCTACGAGCAGTACTTC. Protein product: CATSRGRTVPYEQYF.